The clone carrying this TCR beta chain occurred a few times. At the DNA level, this CDR3 is encoded by other sequences in the same sample as well. This sample stems from a study of blood T cell repertoires in COVID-19. The CDR3 is 15 residues long. Trimming removed 3 bases from V and 6 bases from J; junction bases left unmatched: 5. Germline V gene sequence: CDR1 KGHSH, CDR2 LQKENI. The method was immunoSEQ multiplex PCR; TCRdb's version includes in-frame clones alone and lacks a portion of them. This repertoire shows approximately 76,000 clones, over 70% found once; its top ten account for roughly a third.

The sequencing input was peripheral blood. The sequence was collected from a woman in her 70s with acute or convalescent COVID-19. The V and J genes are TRBV18 and TRBJ1-5, with 10 bases fitting TRBD1. The DNA of the CDR3 is TGTGCCAGCTCACCCGACAGGGGGCGCGGTCAGCCCCAGCATTTT. This gives the protein CASSPDRGRGQPQHF.